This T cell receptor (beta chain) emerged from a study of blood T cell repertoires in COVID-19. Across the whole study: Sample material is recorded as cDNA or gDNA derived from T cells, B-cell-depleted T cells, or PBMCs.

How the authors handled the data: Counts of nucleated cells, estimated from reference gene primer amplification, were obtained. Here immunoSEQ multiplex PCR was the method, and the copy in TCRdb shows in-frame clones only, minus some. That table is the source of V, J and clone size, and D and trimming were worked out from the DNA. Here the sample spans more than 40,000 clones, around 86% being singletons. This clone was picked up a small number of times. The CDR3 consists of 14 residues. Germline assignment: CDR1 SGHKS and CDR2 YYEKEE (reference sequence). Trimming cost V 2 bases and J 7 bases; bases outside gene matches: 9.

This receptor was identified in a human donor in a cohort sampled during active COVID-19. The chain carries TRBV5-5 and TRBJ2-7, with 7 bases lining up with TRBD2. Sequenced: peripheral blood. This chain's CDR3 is CASSFVSGTGEQYF. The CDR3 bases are TGTGCCAGCAGCTTTGTAAGCGGGACGGGTGAGCAGTACTTC.